This T cell receptor (beta chain) came from a study of OX40 agonist ivuxolimab in advanced cancers. Notes on the research overall: Ivuxolimab was an agonistic, fully human IgG2 monoclonal antibody directed against OX40 (CD134), a costimulatory receptor. Partial responses were achieved by three dose-escalation patients, of whom one had hepatocellular carcinoma and two had cutaneous melanoma. Patients were allowed to have had prior anti-PD-1, anti-PD-L1 or anti-CTLA-4 therapy, and 40% to 45% of the dose-escalation patients had been treated with checkpoint inhibitors. Peripheral TCRbeta sequencing was intended to test whether TCR sequence diversity was altered and clonal T-cell expansion was caused by ivuxolimab. In the dose-escalation cohort, 75% to 85% of patients were male, and the mean age was approximately 60 years with a range of roughly 20 to 85. Among the 50 to 55 dose-escalation patients, roughly 20 had hepatocellular carcinoma, 15 or so melanoma, 9 renal cell carcinoma and 9 head and neck cancer. The paper reports the monotherapy dose-escalation portion (N of about 54 patients) of the phase I ivuxolimab trial. Intravenous ivuxolimab was administered to patients every 2 weeks at six dose levels: 0.01, 0.1, 0.3, 1.5, 3 and 10 mg/kg. The paper as a whole reports these results and caveats: Low levels of normalized T-cell clonal expansion were also shown by some nonresponding patients. After ivuxolimab, more expanded clones were found on average in CD8+ T cells than in CD4+ T cells. Which antigens the clonally expanded peripheral T cells were specific for was not determined. At doses of 0.1 to 3.0 mg/kg, clonal expansion of both CD4+ and CD8+ T cells in blood was seen between baseline and week 6. In the 0.1-3.0 mg/kg groups, partial responders had among the lowest normalized peripheral clonal expansion, particularly in CD8+ T cells.

On this clone itself: No cognate antigen has been identified for it. No base quality values were provided; no much bigger clone lies one nucleotide off.

V loses 0 bases, J loses 0 bases, and the germline ends lie 9 bases apart. CDR1 and CDR2 are read off the germline V gene (reference sequence) as SGHKS and YYEKEE. Measured from the cysteine to the phenylalanine, the CDR3 is 15 residues long. Only the CDR3 portion is preserved as DNA: 45 bases, with reading frame beginning at the first base. Patients with a history of autoimmune disease or receiving systemic immunosuppression were excluded from the trial. Peripheral blood for TCR sequencing was collected from all dose cohorts at baseline, on cycle 4 day 1, and on cycle 7 day 1. Samples were obtained from an open-label, multicenter, first-in-human phase I dose-escalation trial of ivuxolimab. Adults with locally advanced or metastatic melanoma, renal cell, hepatocellular, or head and neck squamous cell carcinoma were enrolled in the trial. CD4+ and CD8+ T cells were sorted separately from peripheral blood before TCR sequencing.

Genomic DNA was extracted from sorted cells for sequencing of the TCRbeta CDR3 region. The immunoSEQ Assay was used for sequencing of TCRbeta CDR3 regions. The clones in this table, taken by TCRdb from immuneACCESS, are in-frame only. Not every clone is retained; where verified, under half of the shortfall comes from an unresolved V gene, and the cause of the rest is unknown. A total of 50,000 to 70,000 clones appear in this sample, roughly 88% of them only once. The ten largest clones take up over 1% of the sample. The sequence joins TRBV5-5 to TRBJ1-1; the D gene is unclear. The sequence was obtained from an adult with an advanced solid tumor such as melanoma, head and neck, liver or kidney cancer. The source material was CD4+ or CD8+ T cells sorted from blood, sampled in a trial of the OX40 agonist ivuxolimab. The DNA sequence follows: TGTGCCAGCAGCTTGGCCTGGAGGGTGAACACTGAAGCTTTCTTT. Its protein is CASSLAWRVNTEAFF.